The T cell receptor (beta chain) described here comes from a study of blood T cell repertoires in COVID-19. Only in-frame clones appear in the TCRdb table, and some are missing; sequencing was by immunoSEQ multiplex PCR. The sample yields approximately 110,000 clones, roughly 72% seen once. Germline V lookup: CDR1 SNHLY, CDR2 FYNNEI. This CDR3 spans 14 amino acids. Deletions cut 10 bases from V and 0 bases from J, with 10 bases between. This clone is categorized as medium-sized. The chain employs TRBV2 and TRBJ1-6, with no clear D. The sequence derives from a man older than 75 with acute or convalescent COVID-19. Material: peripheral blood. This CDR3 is CATTTGSYNSPLHF. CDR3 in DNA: TGTGCCACCACCACGGGCTCCTATAATTCACCCCTCCACTTT.